These 14 T cell receptor beta chains originate from one sample sequenced in a study of shared clonotypes between healthy human individuals. Generated by immunoSEQ multiplex PCR, the TCRdb table keeps only in-frame clones and is missing some. The data hold around 600,000 clones, with roughly 95% observed a single time. As defined, naive CD8 cells were CD45RO-negative and positively selected for CCR7, with terminally differentiated effector memory CD45RA+ cells excluded. Sequenced material: naive CD8+ T cells sorted from blood. These receptors all come from a woman aged 25 to 39 in good health.

CDR3 bases: TGCGCCAGCAGTGCAGGGCTTTCGAACACTGAAGCTTTCTTT. Its translation: CASSAGLSNTEAFF. The chain couples TRBV10-2 to TRBJ1-1, with D possibly TRBD1 on 5 matching bases. Deletions cut 4 bases from V and 1 base from J, with 10 bases between. Germline V gene data show CDR1 as WSHSY and CDR2 as SAAADI. The CDR3 covers 14 residues.

V usage is TRBV21-1 and J usage is TRBJ2-5; no check of the table's D call, TRBD1, against the DNA was made. TRBV21-1 is designated a pseudogene. This CDR3 has 13 residues. This CDR3 reads CASSRQIQETQYF. In DNA, the CDR3 is TGTGCCAGCAGCCGCCAGATTCAAGAGACCCAGTACTTC.

The chain is built from TRBV13 and TRBJ1-3; D is possibly TRBD1 (6 bases). The CDR3 spans 15 residues. Trimming removed 5 bases from V and 4 bases from J, with 15 bases in between. Germline-derived CDR1 and CDR2 are PRHDT and FYEKMQ (reference sequence). CDR3 DNA: TGTGCCAGCAGCCCGCTGGGGACACAAGGAAACACCATATATTTT. Its translation: CASSPLGTQGNTIYF.

The rearrangement uses TRBV19 and TRBJ2-5, with a possible D match to TRBD1 (5 bases). The end of the DNA fits TRBJ2-7 better, so the J call may be wrong. Germline-derived CDR1 and CDR2 are LNHDA and SQIVND (reference sequence). The CDR3 runs 15 residues. CDR3 DNA: TGTGCCAGTAGTATATCAGACAGAAACTCCTACGAGCAGTACTTC. Translation: CASSISDRNSYEQYF.

V gene TRBV27 combines with J gene TRBJ2-7; 10 bases line up with TRBD2. Germline CDR1 and CDR2: MNHEY and SMNVEV (reference sequence). J was trimmed by 6 bases and V by 7 bases; bases with no gene match: 9. This CDR3 has 14 residues. In DNA form, the CDR3 reads TGTGCCAGCACCCAAAGCGGGGGGGCAGGCGAGCAGTACTTC. Translating it yields CASTQSGGAGEQYF.

The chain joins TRBV4-1 to TRBJ2-7; D possibly corresponds to TRBD1 (6 bases). Trimming shortened V by 4 bases and J by 1 base, and 11 bases separated the two germline ends. The germline V gene has CDR1 MGHRA and CDR2 YSYEKL. CDR3 length equals 14 residues. CDR3 in amino acids: CASSPEQGSYEQYF. The CDR3 DNA is TGCGCCAGCAGCCCTGAACAGGGTTCCTACGAGCAGTACTTC.

This clone occurred once. The gene calls are TRBV13 and TRBJ2-3, with 14 bases fitting TRBD2. CDR3 length: 17 amino acids. Looked up from germline, CDR1 is PRHDT and CDR2 is FYEKMQ (reference sequence). The V gene end was trimmed by 6 bases and the J gene end by 5 bases; junction bases not matched to a gene: 10. CDR3 sequence: CASSSSGTSGSKDTQYF. The CDR3 DNA reads TGTGCCAGCAGTTCTTCCGGGACTAGCGGGAGTAAAGATACGCAGTATTTT.

The chain is built from TRBV6-1 and TRBJ2-7; no clear D gene. The CDR3 totals 13 residues. V lost 11 bases, J lost 2 bases, and 16 bases lay in between. CDR1 and CDR2 (germline): MNHNS, SASEGT. The DNA of the CDR3 is TGTGCCGGCGAAAGCCGCCCAACCTACGAGCAGTACTTC. Translating gives CAGESRPTYEQYF.

The rearrangement uses TRBV28 and TRBJ1-2; the match to TRBD1 covers 7 bases. CDR3 size: 10 residues. J gave up 7 bases and V 9 bases, and 2 bases lay outside the gene matches. Germline-derived CDR1 and CDR2 are MDHEN and SYDVKM. CDR3 nucleotide sequence: TGTGCCAGTCACAGGGGTGGCTACACCTTC. It yields the protein CASHRGGYTF.

The table lists this clone with a count of one. This sequence joins TRBV27 and TRBJ2-1; 7 nucleotides match TRBD2. Trimming took 5 bases from V and 6 from J; bases not matched to a gene: 13. The germline gives CDR1 MNHEY, CDR2 SMNVEV (reference sequence). This CDR3 spans 16 amino acids. CDR3 DNA: TGTGCCAGCAGTGGGCACAGCGGGAACGCAATCAATGAGCAGTTCTTC. Amino acid sequence: CASSGHSGNAINEQFF.

The CDR3 DNA reads TGTGCCAGCAGCCGTTCGGGGGACACTGAAGCTTTCTTT. It codes for CASSRSGDTEAFF. The chain combines TRBV28 with TRBJ1-1; perhaps TRBD1 as D (5 bases). The CDR3 is 13 residues long. Germline V CDR1 and CDR2: MDHEN, SYDVKM. The ends were cut back, 6 bases at V and 3 bases at J, with 11 bases in the middle.

The CDR3: CAWSALADTDTQYF. The CDR3 region has the DNA TGTGCCTGGAGTGCACTAGCGGACACAGATACGCAGTATTTT. J is TRBJ2-3 and V is TRBV30; TRBD2 aligns across 8 bases. This CDR3 comprises 14 residues. Germline V gene sequence: CDR1 GTSNPN, CDR2 SVGIG (reference sequence). V lost 1 base, J lost 2 bases, and 2 bases stayed unmatched.

The chain recombines TRBV19 with TRBJ2-1, with D unclear. The CDR3 totals 12 residues. V was cut by 3 bases and J by 6 bases, with 6 bases left in between. Germline V gene data show CDR1 as LNHDA and CDR2 as SQIVND (reference sequence). The CDR3 loop is CASSIFSNEQFF. Written as DNA, the CDR3 is TGTGCCAGTAGTATCTTCTCCAATGAGCAGTTCTTC.

This chain links TRBV5-8 with TRBJ1-1; D not resolved. This CDR3 comprises 14 residues. The germline V and J ends were trimmed by 4 bases and 3 bases, with 13 bases remaining between them. Germline V gene sequence: CDR1 SGHTS, CDR2 YDEGEE. The DNA of the CDR3 is TGTGCCAGCAGCCGGAGGTCGGAGTACACTGAAGCTTTCTTT. Encoded protein: CASSRRSEYTEAFF.